This TCR beta chain was captured by sequencing in a study of CD8 T cells in Susac syndrome. After removal of 5 bases from V and 8 bases from J, the junction contained 6 bases not matched to a gene. This CDR3 has 14 residues. Germline lookup yields CDR1 MGHRA and CDR2 YSYEKL. Random hexamers primed reverse transcription of roughly 0.5 to 1 ug RNA. TCRdb independently ran MiXCR on the immunoSEQ multiplex PCR reads; one entry per CDR3 protein. The repertoire holds about 300,000 distinct CDR3 sequences, with around 85% as singletons. The chain has TRBV4-1 and TRBJ1-4, with 9 bases identical to TRBD1. The TCR was taken from a human donor with multiple sclerosis. Input material: CD8+ T cells from PBMCs. The CDR3 loop reads CASSNDRGWEKLFF. The CDR3 DNA follows: TGCGCCAGCAGCAATGACAGGGGGTGGGAAAAACTGTTTTTT.